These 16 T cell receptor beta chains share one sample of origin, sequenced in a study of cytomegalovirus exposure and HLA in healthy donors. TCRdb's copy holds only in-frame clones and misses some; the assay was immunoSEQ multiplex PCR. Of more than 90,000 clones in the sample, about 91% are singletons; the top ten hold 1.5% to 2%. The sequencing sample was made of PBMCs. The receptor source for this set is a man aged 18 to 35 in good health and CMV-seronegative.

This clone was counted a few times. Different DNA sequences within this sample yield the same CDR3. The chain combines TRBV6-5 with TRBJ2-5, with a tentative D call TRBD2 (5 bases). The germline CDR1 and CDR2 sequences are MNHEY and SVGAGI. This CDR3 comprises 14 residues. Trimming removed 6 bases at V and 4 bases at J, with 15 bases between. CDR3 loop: CASRTTGGRETQYF. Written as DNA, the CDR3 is TGTGCCAGCAGAACGACCGGAGGTCGAGAGACCCAGTACTTC.

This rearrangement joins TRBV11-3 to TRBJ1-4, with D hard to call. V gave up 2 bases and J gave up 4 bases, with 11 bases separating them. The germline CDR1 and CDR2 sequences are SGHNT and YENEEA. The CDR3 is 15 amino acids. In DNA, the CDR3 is TGTGCCAGCAGCTTATCGGGAACTTATAATGAAAAACTGTTTTTT. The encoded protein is CASSLSGTYNEKLFF.

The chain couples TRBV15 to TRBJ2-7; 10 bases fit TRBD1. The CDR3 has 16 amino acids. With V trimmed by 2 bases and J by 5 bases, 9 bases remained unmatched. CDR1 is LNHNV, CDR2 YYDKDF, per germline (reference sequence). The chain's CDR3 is CATSRTSGTGDHEQYF. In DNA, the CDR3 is TGTGCCACCAGCAGAACTAGTGGGACAGGGGACCACGAGCAGTACTTC.

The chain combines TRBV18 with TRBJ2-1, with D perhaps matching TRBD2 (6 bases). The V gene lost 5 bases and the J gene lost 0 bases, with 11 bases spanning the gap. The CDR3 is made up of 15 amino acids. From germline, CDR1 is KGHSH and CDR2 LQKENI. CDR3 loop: CASSSGRGSYNEQFF. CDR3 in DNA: TGTGCCAGCTCAAGTGGGCGGGGCTCCTACAATGAGCAGTTCTTC.

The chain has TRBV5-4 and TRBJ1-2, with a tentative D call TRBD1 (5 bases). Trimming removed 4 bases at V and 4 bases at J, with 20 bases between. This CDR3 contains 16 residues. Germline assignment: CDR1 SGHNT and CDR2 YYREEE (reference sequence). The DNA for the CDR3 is TGTGCCAGCAGCCTGCTCCTCGGGGGACCCTCCTATGGCTACACCTTC. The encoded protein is CASSLLLGGPSYGYTF.

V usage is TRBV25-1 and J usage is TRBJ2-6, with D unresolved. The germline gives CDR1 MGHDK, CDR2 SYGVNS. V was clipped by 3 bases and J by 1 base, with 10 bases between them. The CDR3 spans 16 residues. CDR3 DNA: TGTGCCAGCAGTGATCATTCAGTTTCTGGGGCCAACGTCCTGACTTTC. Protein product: CASSDHSVSGANVLTF.

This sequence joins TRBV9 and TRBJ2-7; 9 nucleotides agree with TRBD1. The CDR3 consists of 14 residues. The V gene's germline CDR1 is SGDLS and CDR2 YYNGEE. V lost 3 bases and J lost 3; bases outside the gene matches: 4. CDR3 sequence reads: CASSGDREGYEQYF. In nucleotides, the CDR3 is TGTGCCAGCAGCGGGGACAGGGAAGGCTACGAGCAGTACTTC.

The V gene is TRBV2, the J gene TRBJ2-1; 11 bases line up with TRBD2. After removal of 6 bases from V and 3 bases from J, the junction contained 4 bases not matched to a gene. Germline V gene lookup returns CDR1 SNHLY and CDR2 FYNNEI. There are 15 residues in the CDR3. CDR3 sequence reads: CASRPGTSGYNEQFF. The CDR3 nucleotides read TGTGCCAGCAGACCCGGGACTAGCGGCTACAATGAGCAGTTCTTC.

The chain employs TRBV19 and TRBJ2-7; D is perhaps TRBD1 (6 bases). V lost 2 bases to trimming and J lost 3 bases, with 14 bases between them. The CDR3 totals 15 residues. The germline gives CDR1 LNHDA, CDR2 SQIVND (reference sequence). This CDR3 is CASSIKTGQNYEQYF. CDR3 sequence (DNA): TGTGCCAGTAGTATAAAGACAGGACAGAACTACGAGCAGTACTTC.

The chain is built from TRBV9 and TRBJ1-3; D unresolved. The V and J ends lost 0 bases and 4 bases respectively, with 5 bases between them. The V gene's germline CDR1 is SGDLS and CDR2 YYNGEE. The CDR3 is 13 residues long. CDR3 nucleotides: TGTGCCAGCAGCGTAGTACTAGGAAACACCATATATTTT. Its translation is CASSVVLGNTIYF. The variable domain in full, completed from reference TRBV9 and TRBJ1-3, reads DSGVTQTPKHLITATGQRVTLRCSPRSGDLSVYWYQQSLDQGLQFLIQYYNGEERAKGNILERFSAQQFPDLHSELNLSSLELGDSALYFCASSVVLGNTIYFGEGSWLTVV.

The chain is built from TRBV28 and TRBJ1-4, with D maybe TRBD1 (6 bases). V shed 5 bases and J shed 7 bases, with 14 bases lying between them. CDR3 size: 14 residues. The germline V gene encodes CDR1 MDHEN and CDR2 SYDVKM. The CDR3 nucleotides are TGTGCCAGCAGTCAAGGGGGTTCGGGTGAAAAACTGTTTTTT. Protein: CASSQGGSGEKLFF.

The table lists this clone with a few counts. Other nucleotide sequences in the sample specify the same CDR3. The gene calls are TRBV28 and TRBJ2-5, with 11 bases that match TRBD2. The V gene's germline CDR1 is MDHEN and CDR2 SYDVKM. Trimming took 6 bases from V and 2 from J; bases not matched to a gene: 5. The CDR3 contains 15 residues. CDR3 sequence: CASSLTSGGQETQYF. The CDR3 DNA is TGTGCCAGCAGCCTTACTAGCGGGGGACAAGAGACCCAGTACTTC.

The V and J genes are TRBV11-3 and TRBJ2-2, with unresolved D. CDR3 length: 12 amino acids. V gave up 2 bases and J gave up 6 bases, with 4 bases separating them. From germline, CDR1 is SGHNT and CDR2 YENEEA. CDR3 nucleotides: TGTGCCAGCAGCTTATTCTCCGGGGAGCTGTTTTTT. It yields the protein CASSLFSGELFF.

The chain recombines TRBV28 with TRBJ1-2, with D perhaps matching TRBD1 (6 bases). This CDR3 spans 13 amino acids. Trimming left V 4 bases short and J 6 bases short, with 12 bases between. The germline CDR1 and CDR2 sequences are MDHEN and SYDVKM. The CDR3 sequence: CASSSTGFDGYTF. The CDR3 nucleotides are TGTGCCAGCAGTTCCACAGGGTTCGATGGCTACACCTTC.

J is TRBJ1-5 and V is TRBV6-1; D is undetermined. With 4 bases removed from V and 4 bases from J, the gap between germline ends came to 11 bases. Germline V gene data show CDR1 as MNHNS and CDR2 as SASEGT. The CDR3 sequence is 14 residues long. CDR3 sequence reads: CASSVRGRNQPQHF. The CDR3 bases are TGTGCCAGCAGTGTTCGGGGAAGGAATCAGCCCCAGCATTTT.

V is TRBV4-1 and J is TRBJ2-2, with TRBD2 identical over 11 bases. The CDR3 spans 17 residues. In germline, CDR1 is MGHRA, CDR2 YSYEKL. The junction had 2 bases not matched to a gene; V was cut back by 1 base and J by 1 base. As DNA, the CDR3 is TGCGCCAGCAGCCAAGGACTAGCGGGAAAGAACACCGGGGAGCTGTTTTTT. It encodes CASSQGLAGKNTGELFF.